This is a list of T cell receptor beta chains from one sample in a study of somatic mutations in cytotoxic T cells in rheumatoid arthritis. Generated by immunoSEQ multiplex PCR, the TCRdb table keeps only in-frame clones and is missing some. The table shows some 13,000 clones, with nearly 80% occurring only once. The material sequenced was CD8+ T cells sorted from blood. These TCRs come from a man in his fifties or sixties in good health. CDR3s leave out the opening cysteine and the closing phenylalanine or tryptophan. Only part of the rows carry a size: once, few, many, or a class if the clone is expanded.

>NA|TRBJ2-7|TRBV19
ASSNGLAGELDEQY
>once|TRBJ2-1|TRBV7-9
ASSLIRDRRDNEQF
>once|TRBJ2-2|TRBV7-9
ASSSPQGQGTGELF
>NA|TRBJ1-1|TRBV11-3
ASSKGRENTEAF
>NA|TRBJ1-1|TRBV19
ASSSRDSWSTEAF
>NA|TRBJ2-7|TRBV5-1
ASSLESGSYEQY
>NA|TRBJ1-4|TRBV5-1
ASSPLTGGGQKLF
>NA|TRBJ2-7|TRBV9
ASSLHRDSLNYEQY
>NA|TRBJ2-7|TRBV6-5
ASSLTSGSYEQY
>once|TRBJ2-5|TRBV27
ASSLSGPRETQY
>NA|TRBJ1-3|TRBV7-9
ASSPRTKPSGNTIY
>NA|TRBJ1-4|TRBV9
ASSVGDRGLANEKLF
>NA|TRBJ2-5|TRBV6-7
ASSWMHWGSKTQY
>few|TRBJ2-7|TRBV4-3
ASSQEGRDEQY
>NA|TRBJ2-2|TRBV5-1
ASSLDVGELF
>NA|TRBJ2-7|TRBV5-6
ASSPRGSGLSYEQY
>NA|TRBJ1-1|TRBV11-3
ASSLTQVNTEAF
>NA|TRBJ1-5|TRBV15
ATSSKNQPQH
>NA|TRBJ2-7|TRBV10-3
AISELRDEQY
>NA|TRBJ1-6|TRBV9
ASSVRPQSSYNSPLH
>NA|TRBJ1-2|TRBV7-6
ASSLEAEYGYT
>NA|TRBJ2-7|TRBV7-2
ASSLDGGSTYEQY
>few|TRBJ1-6|TRBV4-1
ASSQEGGQSNSPLH
>NA|TRBJ2-1|TRBV5-4
ASSLALAGYNEQF
>NA|TRBJ2-2|TRBV9
ASSVEGRGHTGELF
>NA|TRBJ2-5|TRBV29-1
SVAGTGGDRFQETQY
>medium-sized|TRBJ2-1|TRBV6-4
ASSESSGSKNEQF
>NA|TRBJ2-7|TRBV10-2
ASSDFPASIYEQY
>NA|TRBJ1-5|TRBV12-5
ASGSSGTASNQPQH
>NA|TRBJ1-1|TRBV28
ASSLMAANTEAF
>NA|TRBJ2-7|TRBV6-1
ASSEGSYEQY
>NA|TRBJ2-7|TRBV4-1
ASSLGQGGSYEQY
>few|TRBJ2-7|TRBV5-1
ASSQYGTYEQY
>once|TRBJ2-2|TRBV4-1
ASSLQVNTGELF
>NA|TRBJ2-1|TRBV27
ASSLSGDPRYNEQF
>NA|TRBJ2-1|TRBV30
ASRAERDEQF
>NA|TRBJ1-3|TRBV5-1
ASSPQQGMRGNTIY
>NA|TRBJ2-3|TRBV7-2
ASSLGGLAGEVNTQY
>NA|TRBJ1-1|TRBV5-4
ASSFSISKGQGSSEAF
>NA|TRBJ2-1|TRBV6-6
ASSPEHEQF
>few|TRBJ2-7|TRBV7-9
ASSLSPYEQY
>NA|TRBJ1-1|TRBV7-2
ARRTGGGTEAF
>NA|TRBJ1-2|TRBV7-9
ASSLGQGGDGYT
>once|TRBJ2-1|TRBV5-4
ASSSLTSGVGGGEQF
>NA|TRBJ2-2|TRBV19
ASMIFGGTGELF
>NA|TRBJ2-1|TRBV6-1
ASSERDSSYNEQF
>NA|TRBJ1-1|TRBV6-4
ASSDKAGMNTEAF
>NA|TRBJ2-3|TRBV27
ASSLLGATDTQY
>NA|TRBJ2-7|TRBV30
AWSVLGMEQY
>few|TRBJ2-7|TRBV10-3
AISGPGNYEQY
>NA|TRBJ2-1|TRBV9
ASSGAGTGGGEQF
>NA|TRBJ2-1|TRBV7-9
ASSLGQGAQGDEQF
>few|TRBJ1-2|TRBV20-1
SASGVHGYT
>NA|TRBJ1-3|TRBV5-4
ASSLVGAAGNTIY